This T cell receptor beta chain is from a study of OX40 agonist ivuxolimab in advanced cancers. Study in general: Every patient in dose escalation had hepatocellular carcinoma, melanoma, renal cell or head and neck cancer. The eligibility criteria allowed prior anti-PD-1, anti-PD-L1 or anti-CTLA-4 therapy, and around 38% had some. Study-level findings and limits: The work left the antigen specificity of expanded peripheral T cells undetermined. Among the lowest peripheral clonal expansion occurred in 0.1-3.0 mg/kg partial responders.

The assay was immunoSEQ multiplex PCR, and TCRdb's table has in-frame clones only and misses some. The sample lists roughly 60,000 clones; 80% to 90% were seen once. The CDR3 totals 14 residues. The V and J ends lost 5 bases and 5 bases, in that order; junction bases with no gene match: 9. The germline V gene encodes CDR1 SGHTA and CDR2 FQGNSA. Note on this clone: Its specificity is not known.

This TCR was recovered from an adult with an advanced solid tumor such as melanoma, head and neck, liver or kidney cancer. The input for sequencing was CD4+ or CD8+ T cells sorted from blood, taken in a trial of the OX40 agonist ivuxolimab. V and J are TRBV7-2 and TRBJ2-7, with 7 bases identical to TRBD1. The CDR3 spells CASSIRGRIDEQYF. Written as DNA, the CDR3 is TGTGCCAGCAGCATAAGGGGGCGCATCGACGAGCAGTACTTC.